This T cell receptor (beta chain) was retrieved from a study of shared clonotypes between healthy human individuals. Some clones are missing from TCRdb's copy, which holds only in-frame ones; the method was immunoSEQ multiplex PCR. The table lists a few million clones, more than 90% of them singletons, with roughly 0.14% in the top ten. With 6 bases clipped from V and 3 bases from J, the junction kept 5 bases outside the gene matches. The CDR3 is made up of 15 amino acids. The germline CDR1 and CDR2 sequences are MNHEY and SVGAGI. Material for sequencing was naive CD4+ T cells sorted from blood. Subset described: CD45RA+ positively selected. This receptor was taken from a young man in good health. J is TRBJ2-7 and V is TRBV6-5, with TRBD2 identical over 13 bases. For the CDR3, the DNA is TGTGCCAGCAGCCGAGGGACTAGCGGGAACTACGAGCAGTACTTC. It encodes CASSRGTSGNYEQYF.